This T cell receptor (beta chain) was documented in a study of T cells in Graves' hyperthyroidism and ophthalmopathy. CDR3 length equals 15 residues. CDR1 LNHDA and CDR2 SQIVND come from the germline V gene (reference sequence). V was pared by 5 bases and J by 1 base, with 14 bases between. Authors of the study amplified TCR beta CDR3 regions from RNA transcripts. Primed by the HTBI set, a first-round RT-PCR was run on the TCR CDR3. From the multiplex PCR reads, TCRdb called clonotypes with MiXCR, one entry per CDR3 protein. The sample records hundreds of thousands of distinct CDR3 sequences, roughly a sixth being singletons. This clonotype was detected only a few times.

Sequenced: blood. This clonotype was obtained from a middle-aged woman with Graves' ophthalmopathy. This chain connects TRBV19 to TRBJ2-5; D unresolved. As DNA, the CDR3 is TGTGCCAGTAGTCCGAGCAGAGACACCCAAGAGACCCAGTACTTC. As protein: CASSPSRDTQETQYF. Looking up the rest from reference TRBV19 and TRBJ2-5 gives the full variable domain: DGGITQSPKYLFRKEGQNVTLSCEQNLNHDAMYWYRQDPGQGLRLIYYSQIVNDFQKGDIAEGYSVSREKKESFPLTVTSAQKNPTAFYLCASSPSRDTQETQYFGPGTRLLVL.